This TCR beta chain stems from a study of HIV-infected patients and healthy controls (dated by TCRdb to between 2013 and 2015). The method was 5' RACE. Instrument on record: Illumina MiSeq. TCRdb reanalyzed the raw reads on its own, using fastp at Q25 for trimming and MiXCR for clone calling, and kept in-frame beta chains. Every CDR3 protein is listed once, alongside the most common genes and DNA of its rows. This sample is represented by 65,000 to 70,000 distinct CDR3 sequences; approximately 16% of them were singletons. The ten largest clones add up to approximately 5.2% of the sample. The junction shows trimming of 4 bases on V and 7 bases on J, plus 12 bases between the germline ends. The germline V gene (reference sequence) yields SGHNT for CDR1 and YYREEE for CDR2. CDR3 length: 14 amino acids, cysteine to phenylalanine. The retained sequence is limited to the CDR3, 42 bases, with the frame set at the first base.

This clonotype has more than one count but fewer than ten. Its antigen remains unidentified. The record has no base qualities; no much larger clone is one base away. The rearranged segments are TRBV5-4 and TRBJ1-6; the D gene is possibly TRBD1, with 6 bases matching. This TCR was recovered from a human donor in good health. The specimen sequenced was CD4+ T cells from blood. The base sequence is TGTGCCAGCAGCAAGGGACAAGGGAATTCACCCCTCCACTTT. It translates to CASSKGQGNSPLHF.